This TCR beta chain is from a study of cytomegalovirus exposure and HLA in healthy donors. Note on this clone: Its antigen is not identified.

General study results and limits: There was a cluster of highly shared sequence variants that was likely a sequencing artifact. Published work reported that the classifier diagnosed cytomegalovirus status with high specificity and sensitivity.

CDR3 length equals 12 residues. CDR1 and CDR2 from the germline V gene are MNHNS and SASEGT. With V trimmed by 9 bases and J by 1 base, 1 base remained unmatched. The PCR used 60 Vbeta and 13 Jbeta primers. The table came from immunoSEQ multiplex PCR; TCRdb's copy has only in-frame clones and leaves some out. There are tens of thousands of clones in the sample; around 8% occur only once, and under 3% lies in the top ten. The sample consisted of PBMCs. This chain links TRBV6-1 with TRBJ1-1; 8 bases are a match to TRBD1. This clonotype was obtained from a middle-aged man in good health and CMV-seronegative. CDR3 DNA: TGTGCCAGTGGACAGGGGAACACTGAAGCTTTCTTT. This sequence encodes CASGQGNTEAFF.